This entry concerns a single T cell receptor (beta chain). This clonotype was seen a handful of times. Its antigen specificity is not known. Base qualities are not at hand, and no much larger clone is one base apart. TCR libraries were constructed from approximately 0.4 ug RNA using the Immunoverse kit, and molecular barcoded adaptors covering alpha/delta and beta/gamma chains were employed. TCR library preparation was performed with the same RNA that was used for transcriptome sequencing. An Illumina HiSeq 4000 with 2 x 150 cycles was used to sequence the TCR libraries. Per the authors' processing: MiXCR aligned TCR reads to human V, D, J and C references and assembled the aligned reads into CDR3 clonotypes, with quality filtering and error correction included. The tcR package in R was used for analysis of clonotype counts and gene usage diversity. For inspection of raw mapping reads, RNA-seq reads were mapped by STAR aligner version 2.5.3a onto GRCh37 of the human genome. To test the effect of sequencing depth on detected clonotypes, IR-seq fastq files were randomly downsampled using Seqtk 1.3. TCRdb reworked the public reads: Q25 trimming with fastp, MiXCR clone assembly, productive beta chains retained. Each CDR3 protein appears once, grouped with its most common genes and DNA. These V and J calls rely on TCRdb rather than the paper's analysis. This sample gives 35,000 to 55,000 distinct CDR3 sequences in total; approximately 12% of them show up just once. The ten largest make up 13% to 15% of the sample.

This specimen comes from a study of read filtering for tumor transcriptome and immune sequencing (dated by TCRdb to between 2020 and 2021). About the investigation overall: The cohort consisted of roughly 18 male and some 15 female patients, with a mean age of about 70 years and an age range of roughly 45 to 90. By revised international staging, eight or nine patients were R-ISS I, about 17 were R-ISS II and about seven were R-ISS III. Whole-transcriptome libraries were prepared with the TruSeq RNA Access Library Prep Kit after DNase treatment. Per sample, about 4.05 to 10.27 million TCR-region mapped reads were obtained with IR-seq, compared with only about 80 to 1273 with RNA-seq. TCR repertoires obtained by targeted immune repertoire sequencing and by bulk whole-transcriptome sequencing performed on the same bone marrow samples were compared. One main goal was a read-filtering strategy for immune repertoire data, in particular deciding whether clonotypes backed by only one read should be removed. What the authors observed across the whole study: In IR-seq, about 82% of clonotypes but about 4% of total reads were represented by single-read clonotypes, whereas in RNA-seq, around 73% of clonotypes and more than 35% of reads were represented by single-read clonotypes. Removing single-read clonotypes increased the correlation between IR-seq and RNA-seq shared clonotype proportions. Clonotypes were captured by IR-seq at much higher depth and more reliably than by RNA-seq, and smaller IR-seq throughput was sufficient for identification of most shared clonotypes. The sorted CD138-negative fraction was not purified T cells but a mixed bone marrow immune population.

Each patient had bone marrow sampled at the time of active disease. Ficoll-Hypaque density gradient centrifugation was used to isolate bone marrow mononuclear cells. Myeloma plasma cells were removed and CD138-negative cells were collected by negative selection after labeling with CD138 magnetic microbeads on a MACS separator. Purity of the isolated cells was checked by flow cytometry on an Attune NxT using CD138 antibodies. TRIzol reagent was used to extract total RNA, and a NanoDrop spectrophotometer was used to quantify the extracted RNA. Paired RNA-seq and IR-seq were performed on each patient's CD138-negative bone marrow sample. CDR1 and CDR2, looked up from the germline V gene, are SGHAT and FQNNGV. The CDR3, from cysteine to phenylalanine, totals 15 residues. Left in the record is the CDR3 DNA by itself, 45 bases read in frame from the first base. V is pared back by 2 bases and J by 1 base, with 8 bases lying between the germline termini.

The sample comprised a population of CD138-negative cells sorted from bone marrow. The sample's cell subset or site, from its label and the paper: bone marrow mononuclear cells depleted of CD138+ plasma/myeloma cells by negative magnetic selection. The sequence derives from a donor over 35 with multiple myeloma. The rearrangement joined TRBV11-2 to TRBJ2-2; the D gene identity is not certain. The CDR3 region reads CASSLLTGNTGELFF. The bases read TGTGCCAGCAGCTTACTTACCGGGAACACCGGGGAGCTGTTTTTT.